This T cell receptor (beta chain) was sequenced in a study of control samples from healthy donors and cancer patients. Produced via immunoSEQ multiplex PCR; TCRdb's table is partial and in-frame only. Of 90,000 to 120,000 clones in the sample, 70% to 85% were seen once. This clone was seen a single time. Sequenced material: blood. The sequence came from a man aged 18 to 30 in good health.

For the CDR3, the DNA is TGTGCCAGCAGTTTACCGGCCCCTAGGACTGAAGCTTTCTTT. It specifies CASSLPAPRTEAFF. The chain links TRBV28 to TRBJ1-1; D gene uncertain. This CDR3 has 14 amino acids. Germline CDR1 and CDR2: MDHEN and SYDVKM. Trimming pared 2 bases from V and 5 bases from J, leaving 12 bases between.